What follows are 10 T cell receptor beta chains derived from one specimen sequenced in a study of response to subunit inactivated influenza vaccine. One entry per CDR3 protein, called by TCRdb with MiXCR from the RT-PCR reads. Of more than 700,000 distinct CDR3 sequences in the sample, approximately 22% are singletons; the top ten hold about a tenth. Sequenced material: PBMCs from blood, taken roughly 5 days after vaccination. The receptors were sampled from a man over 45 who received an inactivated influenza vaccine.

This clonotype was detected only a few times. The CDR3: CASSPTTKDYGYTF. Written as DNA, the CDR3 is TGTGCCAGCAGCCCGACAACTAAGGACTATGGCTACACCTTC. The chain employs TRBV7-3 and TRBJ1-2, with D uncertain. The germline V and J ends were trimmed by 5 bases and 3 bases, with 13 bases remaining between them. The germline V gene encodes CDR1 SGHTA and CDR2 FQGTGA. CDR3 length: 14 amino acids.

This clonotype was recorded a few times. This sequence joins TRBV27 and TRBJ1-2; TRBD1 is a possible D gene (5 bases). The germline V gene encodes CDR1 MNHEY and CDR2 SMNVEV (reference sequence). Trimming left V 6 bases short and J 7 bases short, with 18 bases between. The CDR3 sequence is 14 residues long. The CDR3 region is CASRRGSSLGGYTF. The CDR3 region has the DNA TGTGCCAGCAGGCGGGGGTCCTCCCTCGGTGGCTACACCTTC.

This clonotype was observed a handful of times. V usage is TRBV24-1 and J usage is TRBJ2-3; 14 nucleotides match TRBD2. J gave up 1 base and V 7 bases, and 3 bases lay outside the gene matches. Germline-derived CDR1 and CDR2 are KGHDR and SFDVKD. The CDR3 spans 16 residues. CDR3 loop: CATSGTSGSGTDTQYF. As DNA, the CDR3 is TGTGCCACCAGCGGGACTAGCGGGAGTGGCACAGATACGCAGTATTTT.

This clonotype occurred a few times. The V call is TRBV5-1, the J call TRBJ2-2, with D possibly being TRBD1 (6 bases). Looked up from germline, CDR1 is SGHRS and CDR2 is YFSETQ. Trimming left V 0 bases short and J 4 bases short, with 13 bases between. The CDR3 spans 16 residues. CDR3 sequence (DNA): TGCGCCAGCAGCTTGGTACAGGGTAGAACCACCGGGGAGCTGTTTTTT. This sequence encodes CASSLVQGRTTGELFF.

This rearrangement joins TRBV6-2 or TRBV6-3 to TRBJ2-1, with D possibly being TRBD2 (6 bases). The CDR3 runs 14 residues. Germline CDR1 and CDR2: MNHEY and SVGEGT. Trimming removed 6 bases from V and 9 bases from J, with 18 bases in between. DNA for the CDR3: TGTGCCAGCAGACGCTCTGCCTCCGGGGGTGAGCAGTTCTTC. It is translated as CASRRSASGGEQFF.

This clonotype appeared many times. The chain joins TRBV4-1 to TRBJ1-5; D is ambiguous. The length of the CDR3 is 15 residues. The V end was cut by 3 bases, the J end by 5 bases, with 14 bases between. The germline CDR1 and CDR2 sequences are MGHRA and YSYEKL. Here the CDR3 reads CASSQQEGQDQPQHF. The CDR3 nucleotides read TGCGCCAGCAGCCAGCAAGAGGGTCAGGATCAGCCCCAGCATTTT.

The CDR3 loop reads CASSLALGGRGNEQYF. DNA for the CDR3: TGTGCCAGCAGCTTAGCGTTGGGGGGCCGAGGAAACGAGCAGTACTTC. The V gene is TRBV7-9, the J gene TRBJ2-7, with D perhaps being TRBD1 or TRBD2 (6 bases each). The ends were cut back, 0 bases at V and 5 bases at J, with 17 bases in the middle. Germline CDR1 is SEHNR and CDR2 is FQNEAQ (reference sequence). The CDR3 totals 16 residues.

The rearrangement links TRBV29-1 to TRBJ1-2, with D possibly TRBD1 on 6 matching bases. CDR1 is SQVTM, CDR2 ANQGSEA, per germline. The CDR3 extends over 14 amino acids. V lost 5 bases and J lost 4, with 17 bases in between. CDR3 protein: CSVSPRQAVYGYTF. The DNA of the CDR3 is TGCAGCGTTTCCCCTCGACAGGCCGTCTATGGCTACACCTTC.

This clonotype was counted a few times. The chain employs TRBV7-6 and TRBJ2-3; 15 bases align to TRBD2. Per the germline V gene, CDR1 is SGHVS and CDR2 is FNYEAQ. The CDR3 runs to 15 residues. Trimming took 5 bases from V and 14 from J; bases not matched to a gene: 11. The CDR3 bases are TGTGCCAGCAGCCATCCCGGGACTAGCGGGGGGCCGATGTATTTT. This encodes CASSHPGTSGGPMYF.

This clonotype was found a few times. The V and J genes are TRBV5-1 and TRBJ1-4; D is ambiguous. CDR1 is SGHRS and CDR2 is YFSETQ in the germline V gene. The CDR3 has 15 amino acids. V dropped 4 bases and J dropped 6 bases, with 16 bases sitting between them. Here the CDR3 DNA reads TGCGCCAGCAGCCCGGAGGGCAGATCTGATGAAAAACTGTTTTTT. Its protein product is CASSPEGRSDEKLFF. Complete variable domain (other parts from reference TRBV5-1 and TRBJ1-4): KAGVTQTPRYLIKTRGQQVTLSCSPISGHRSVSWYQQTPGQGLQFLFEYFSETQRNKGNFPGRFSGRQFSNSRSEMNVSTLELGDSALYLCASSPEGRSDEKLFFGSGTQLSVL.